The 10 T cell receptor beta chains below were found in one sample sequenced in a study of beta chain features in type 1 diabetes. Expressed TCRB transcripts were sequenced because the entire RNA isolate underwent reverse transcription. The assay was immunoSEQ multiplex PCR, and TCRdb's table has in-frame clones only and misses some. This table has approximately 400,000 clones, about 16% appearing once. Source material: naive CD4+ T cells from blood. All receptors come from a woman aged 18-29 years in good health.

The chain recombines TRBV28 with TRBJ2-7; D is unclear. In germline, CDR1 is MDHEN, CDR2 SYDVKM. Between the trimmed V and J ends, which lost 4 bases and 6 bases, there was a span of 4 bases. This CDR3 spans 10 amino acids. For the CDR3, the DNA is TGTGCCAGCAGTTACGGCGAGCAGTACTTC. Encoded protein: CASSYGEQYF.

The chain links TRBV7-9 to TRBJ2-1, with D possibly TRBD2 on 6 matching bases. The V end was cut by 0 bases, the J end by 6 bases, with 12 bases between. Germline V CDR1 and CDR2: SEHNR, FQNEAQ (reference sequence). The CDR3 is 15 amino acids. The DNA of the CDR3 is TGTGCCAGCAGCTTAGCGGGAGGCCCACTCAATGAGCAGTTCTTC. This encodes CASSLAGGPLNEQFF.

This clone was recorded a few times. V is TRBV7-2 and J is TRBJ2-7; tentatively, D is TRBD2 (5 bases). In germline, CDR1 is SGHTA, CDR2 FQGNSA. V was pared by 6 bases and J by 1 base, with 13 bases between. The CDR3 has 14 amino acids. The CDR3 nucleotides read TGTGCCAGCAGTCTCCTGACTAAGTCCTACGAGCAGTACTTC. As protein: CASSLLTKSYEQYF.

A word on this clone: Other DNA sequences in the same sample also yield this CDR3. The genes are TRBV7-2 and TRBJ2-5; possibly TRBD2 for D (5 bases). Germline V gene lookup returns CDR1 SGHTA and CDR2 FQGNSA. V lost 0 bases and J lost 2, with 7 bases in between. The CDR3 loop spans 14 amino acids. Here the CDR3 DNA reads TGTGCCAGCAGCTTAGCGGGAGCGCAAGAGACCCAGTACTTC. This translates into CASSLAGAQETQYF.

The chain is built from TRBV5-1 and TRBJ2-3, with no clear D. CDR3 size: 14 residues. Trimming removed 9 bases from V and 0 bases from J, with 14 bases in between. CDR1 is SGHRS and CDR2 is YFSETQ in the germline V gene. The CDR3 DNA is TGCGCCACTTCAAAGCTTCCTAGCACAGATACGCAGTATTTT. As protein: CATSKLPSTDTQYF.

This clone occurred a few times. CDR3 in amino acids: CASSFMAGTYGYTF. CDR3 DNA: TGTGCCAGCAGCTTTATGGCAGGAACTTATGGCTACACCTTC. The chain joins TRBV13 to TRBJ1-2; D not resolved. The CDR3 consists of 14 residues. Trimming pared 3 bases from V and 5 bases from J, leaving 13 bases between. Germline loops: CDR1 PRHDT, CDR2 FYEKMQ (reference sequence).

There are a few counts of this clone. V and J are TRBV7-2 and TRBJ2-4, with TRBD1 identical over 7 bases. V lost 0 bases, J lost 6 bases, and 5 bases stayed unmatched. The CDR3 spans 15 residues. Germline V gene lookup returns CDR1 SGHTA and CDR2 FQGNSA. CDR3 DNA sequence: TGTGCCAGCAGCTTAGCCGAGGGGGCCCTAAACATTCAGTACTTC. This codes for CASSLAEGALNIQYF.

Details on this clone: Sequence at one end of the junction differs from germline and may be a read error. The chain carries TRBV15 and TRBJ2-4; TRBD2 is a possible D gene (7 bases). CDR3 size: 15 residues. Germline V gene data show CDR1 as LNHNV and CDR2 as YYDKDF (reference sequence). CDR3 coding DNA: TGTGCCACCAGCAGGGCTAGCGGCAGACAATCGGGACACCACTTC. The encoded protein is CATSRASGRQSGHHF.

This clone was seen more than once but under ten times. The chain recombines TRBV2 with TRBJ2-1; 9 nucleotides line up with TRBD2. V trimming: 7 bases; J trimming: 4 bases; junction bases outside the gene matches: 2. The CDR3 contains 13 residues. Germline V gene lookup returns CDR1 SNHLY and CDR2 FYNNEI. The CDR3 spells CASKAGGYNEQFF. CDR3 sequence (DNA): TGTGCCAGCAAAGCGGGAGGTTACAATGAGCAGTTCTTC. Variable domain in full (rest from reference TRBV2 and TRBJ2-1): EPEVTQTPSHQVTQMGQEVILRCVPISNHLYFYWYRQILGQKVEFLVSFYNNEISEKSEIFDDQFSVERPDGSNFTLKIRSTKLEDSAMYFCASKAGGYNEQFFGPGTRLTVL.

V is TRBV2 and J is TRBJ2-6, with no clear D. Germline CDR1 SNHLY, CDR2 FYNNEI. CDR3 length: 14 residues. The ends were cut back, 5 bases at V and 1 base at J, with 6 bases in the middle. The CDR3 coding sequence is TGTGCCAGCAGTTATTATTCTGGGGCCAACGTCCTGACTTTC. Encoded protein: CASSYYSGANVLTF.